Below, 23 T cell receptor beta chains from the same sample are listed, as sequenced in a study of neoadjuvant anti-PD-1 for oral cavity cancer. TCRdb keeps only in-frame clones here, not all; method: immunoSEQ multiplex PCR. This sample has over 5,500 clones, with 50% to 70% found just once. The specimen was tumor tissue, collected before nivolumab (anti-PD-1) treatment. The receptors were sampled from a person between 35 and 79 years old with oral cavity squamous cell carcinoma.

This chain connects TRBV4-1 to TRBJ2-6; 9 positions match TRBD2. CDR1 is MGHRA, CDR2 YSYEKL, per germline. CDR3 length: 20 amino acids. The ends lost 1 base at V and 0 bases at J; junction bases unmatched: 10. CDR3 loop: CASSQAGLRGGASGANVLTF. The DNA for the CDR3 is TGCGCCAGCAGCCAAGCCGGTCTTCGCGGGGGGGCCTCTGGGGCCAACGTCCTGACTTTC.

The rearrangement uses TRBV5-6 and TRBJ2-4, with 8 positions matching TRBD2. The CDR3 length is 17 residues. Losses at the gene ends were 0 bases for V and 0 bases for J; bases not matched to a gene: 5. Germline V gives CDR1 SGHDT, CDR2 YYEEEE. The CDR3 region is CASSLERGPGAKNIQYF. In DNA form, the CDR3 reads TGTGCCAGCAGCTTGGAGCGGGGGCCGGGAGCCAAAAACATTCAGTACTTC.

The CDR3 bases are TGTGCCACCAGCAGAGATTACAAGGGCACTGAAGCTTTCTTT. Amino acids: CATSRDYKGTEAFF. This sequence joins TRBV15 and TRBJ1-1; unclear D gene. V was pared by 0 bases and J by 4 bases, with 9 bases between. Germline V lookup: CDR1 LNHNV, CDR2 YYDKDF (reference sequence). This CDR3 region has 14 residues. Full variable domain (outside the CDR3, taken from reference TRBV15 and TRBJ1-1): DAMVIQNPRYQVTQFGKPVTLSCSQTLNHNVMYWYQQKSSQAPKLLFHYYDKDFNNEADTPDNFQSRRPNTSFCFLDIRSPGLGDTAMYLCATSRDYKGTEAFFGQGTRLTVV.

The chain recombines TRBV14 with TRBJ1-1; no firm D call. V lost 1 base and J 4 bases, leaving 7 bases between the germline ends. This CDR3 spans 13 amino acids. In germline, CDR1 is SGHDN, CDR2 FVKESK. The chain's CDR3 is CASSQVAGTEAFF. CDR3 nucleotide sequence: TGTGCCAGCAGCCAAGTCGCCGGCACTGAAGCTTTCTTT.

The gene calls are TRBV5-4 and TRBJ1-1, with a tentative D call TRBD1 (5 bases). The CDR3 extends over 14 amino acids. Germline-derived CDR1 and CDR2 are SGHNT and YYREEE (reference sequence). Trimming left V 0 bases short and J 1 base short, with 7 bases between. CDR3: CASSLVRANTEAFF. Here the CDR3 DNA reads TGTGCCAGCAGCTTGGTCAGGGCGAACACTGAAGCTTTCTTT. Full variable domain (missing parts from reference TRBV5-4 and TRBJ1-1): ETGVTQSPTHLIKTRGQQVTLRCSSQSGHNTVSWYQQALGQGPQFIFQYYREEENGRGNFPPRFSGLQFPNYSSELNVNALELDDSALYLCASSLVRANTEAFFGQGTRLTVV.

The chain joins TRBV27 to TRBJ1-2; D call uncertain. Germline assignment: CDR1 MNHEY and CDR2 SMNVEV (reference sequence). The CDR3 length is 15 residues. The V end was cut by 5 bases, the J end by 5 bases, with 18 bases between. Here the CDR3 DNA reads TGTGCCAGCAGTCCCGCCCCTCCTAAGGTTTATGGCTACACCTTC. Translated: CASSPAPPKVYGYTF.

This clone has a handful of counts. This chain joins TRBV2 and TRBJ1-2; 7 nucleotides line up with TRBD1. CDR1 is SNHLY, CDR2 FYNNEI, per germline. V was pared by 6 bases and J by 5 bases, with 6 bases of the junction left unmatched. This CDR3 comprises 13 residues. The CDR3 nucleotides read TGTGCCAGCAGCGACAGGGCCTTGTATGGCTACACCTTC. Amino acid sequence: CASSDRALYGYTF. The complete variable domain, with remaining parts taken from reference TRBV2 and TRBJ1-2, reads EPEVTQTPSHQVTQMGQEVILRCVPISNHLYFYWYRQILGQKVEFLVSFYNNEISEKSEIFDDQFSVERPDGSNFTLKIRSTKLEDSAMYFCASSDRALYGYTFGSGTRLTVV.

This chain connects TRBV7-9 to TRBJ1-4, with 7 bases that match TRBD1. V shed 5 bases and J 2 bases; nucleotides not matched to a gene: 11. The CDR3 is 17 amino acids. Germline CDR1 SEHNR, CDR2 FQNEAQ (reference sequence). The CDR3 region is CASSPPGQSTTNEKLFF. Here the CDR3 DNA reads TGTGCCAGCAGCCCCCCGGGACAGAGTACGACTAATGAAAAACTGTTTTTT.

The sample holds a few counts of this clone. The chain recombines TRBV6-5 with TRBJ2-1; 8 bases match TRBD2. Trimming took 6 bases from V and 12 from J; bases not matched to a gene: 10. The CDR3 has 13 residues. Germline V gene lookup returns CDR1 MNHEY and CDR2 SVGAGI. The CDR3 DNA reads as TGTGCCAGCAGCACCCGTACAGCGGGGGTGCAGTTCTTC. It specifies CASSTRTAGVQFF.

This clone ranks as medium-sized. The chain carries TRBV15 and TRBJ2-2; 8 bases fit TRBD1. Germline V gene sequence: CDR1 LNHNV, CDR2 YYDKDF (reference sequence). Trimming cost V 1 base and J 1 base; bases outside gene matches: 5. The CDR3 extends over 17 amino acids. DNA of the CDR3: TGTGCCACCAGCAGAGGTACCGGGACAGGGAACACCGGGGAGCTGTTTTTT. As protein: CATSRGTGTGNTGELFF.

V is TRBV10-3 and J is TRBJ2-3; D unresolved. The germline V gene has CDR1 ENHRY and CDR2 SYGVKD. The V end was cut by 0 bases, the J end by 9 bases, with 7 bases between. The CDR3 is 12 amino acids. The CDR3 here is CAISESEATQYF. CDR3 in DNA: TGTGCCATCAGTGAGTCGGAAGCCACGCAGTATTTT.

The chain couples TRBV9 to TRBJ2-5; TRBD2 aligns across 10 bases. This CDR3 has 14 amino acids. Trimming cost V 2 bases and J 7 bases; bases outside gene matches: 5. CDR1 and CDR2 from the germline V gene are SGDLS and YYNGEE. The CDR3 DNA follows: TGTGCCAGCAGCGTCCTAGCGGGAGTTGGGACCCAGTACTTC. Translating gives CASSVLAGVGTQYF. Filled out from reference TRBV9 and TRBJ2-5, the complete variable domain reads DSGVTQTPKHLITATGQRVTLRCSPRSGDLSVYWYQQSLDQGLQFLIQYYNGEERAKGNILERFSAQQFPDLHSELNLSSLELGDSALYFCASSVLAGVGTQYFGPGTRLLVL.

This chain joins TRBV7-9 and TRBJ2-7; TRBD2 is a possible D gene (5 bases). V lost 5 bases and J lost 6, with 20 bases in between. In germline, CDR1 is SEHNR, CDR2 FQNEAQ (reference sequence). The CDR3 is made up of 15 amino acids. The CDR3, as DNA: TGTGCCAGCAGCCCCGGGGTCTCGTCCTCAGGCGAGCAGTACTTC. Its translation is CASSPGVSSSGEQYF.

The genes are TRBV14 and TRBJ2-1; 8 nucleotides align to TRBD2. The CDR3 runs to 17 residues. CDR1 is SGHDN and CDR2 is FVKESK in the germline V gene. V dropped 4 bases and J dropped 4; count of bases not matched to a gene: 12. DNA for the CDR3: TGTGCCAGCAGCCCGCTTTTGGGAGCGGGGGTTTACAATGAGCAGTTCTTC. It specifies CASSPLLGAGVYNEQFF.

A few counts support this clone. The chain couples TRBV5-6 to TRBJ2-7; the match to TRBD1 covers 10 bases. The CDR3 has 15 residues. J lost 3 bases, V lost 4 bases, and 7 bases had no gene match. The germline CDR1 and CDR2 sequences are SGHDT and YYEEEE. The CDR3 loop is CASSGGTGVFYEQYF. CDR3 nucleotide sequence: TGTGCCAGCAGCGGGGGGACAGGGGTTTTCTACGAGCAGTACTTC.

The table lists this clone with a few counts. The chain is built from TRBV19 and TRBJ2-6; D is uncertain. This CDR3 contains 13 residues. Trimming removed 7 bases from V and 4 bases from J, with 8 bases in between. Germline lookup yields CDR1 LNHDA and CDR2 SQIVND (reference sequence). CDR3 sequence reads: CASNERGANVLTF. The DNA of the CDR3 is TGTGCCAGTAACGAAAGAGGGGCCAACGTCCTGACTTTC.

This clone was seen a few times. The chain recombines TRBV7-2 with TRBJ1-1; the D is unclear. V gave up 3 bases and J gave up 0 bases, with 11 bases separating them. Germline V lookup: CDR1 SGHTA, CDR2 FQGNSA. The CDR3 runs to 15 residues. DNA of the CDR3: TGTGCCAGCAGCTTGCGGTTCGACCTGAACACTGAAGCTTTCTTT. Amino acid sequence: CASSLRFDLNTEAFF.

By share, this clone ranks as medium-sized. V is TRBV27 and J is TRBJ2-7; 12 bases align to TRBD2. The CDR3 runs to 14 residues. The junction had 1 base not matched to a gene; V was cut back by 6 bases and J by 1 base. Germline CDR1 is MNHEY and CDR2 is SMNVEV (reference sequence). The CDR3 coding sequence is TGTGCCAGCAGACTAGCGGGAGGTTCCTACGAGCAGTACTTC. Protein: CASRLAGGSYEQYF.

The chain employs TRBV7-9 and TRBJ2-1; maybe TRBD2 (5 bases). The CDR3 covers 16 residues. In germline, CDR1 is SEHNR, CDR2 FQNEAQ (reference sequence). Trimming cost V 5 bases and J 4 bases, with 18 bases left between them. The CDR3 region is CASSPRTAGQYNEQFF. Written as DNA, the CDR3 is TGTGCCAGCAGCCCTCGGACTGCTGGGCAATACAATGAGCAGTTCTTC.

CDR3 in DNA: TGTGCCAGCAGTTTGATCCCAATCGGGGAATTCTATGGCTACACCTTC. Its translation is CASSLIPIGEFYGYTF. The chain combines TRBV27 with TRBJ1-2; D is unclear. The CDR3 sequence is 16 residues long. Trimming took off 3 bases at V and 4 bases at J, with 18 bases between the two ends. Germline-derived CDR1 and CDR2 are MNHEY and SMNVEV (reference sequence).

Only a few counts were recorded for this clone. The V call is TRBV2, the J call TRBJ2-2; 7 bases are shared with TRBD1. The CDR3 sequence is 16 residues long. CDR1 is SNHLY and CDR2 is FYNNEI in the germline V gene. After removal of 7 bases from V and 1 base from J, the junction contained 9 bases not matched to a gene. Written as DNA, the CDR3 is TGTGCCAGCACTGGCGCCCCAGGGGGGAACACCGGGGAGCTGTTTTTT. It translates to CASTGAPGGNTGELFF.

This chain connects TRBV19 to TRBJ2-5; 14 bases align to TRBD2. CDR3 size: 15 residues. Germline values: CDR1 LNHDA, CDR2 SQIVND (reference sequence). The junction had 5 bases not matched to a gene; V was cut back by 5 bases and J by 6 bases. The CDR3 spells CASSFGLAGGQTQYF. CDR3 in DNA: TGTGCCAGTAGTTTCGGACTAGCGGGGGGACAGACCCAGTACTTC. Full variable domain (missing parts from reference TRBV19 and TRBJ2-5): DGGITQSPKYLFRKEGQNVTLSCEQNLNHDAMYWYRQDPGQGLRLIYYSQIVNDFQKGDIAEGYSVSREKKESFPLTVTSAQKNPTAFYLCASSFGLAGGQTQYFGPGTRLLVL.

This clone ranks as medium-sized. This chain connects TRBV27 to TRBJ2-7; 12 bases line up with TRBD2. With V trimmed by 2 bases and J by 3 bases, 5 bases remained unmatched. CDR1 MNHEY and CDR2 SMNVEV come from the germline V gene (reference sequence). This CDR3 contains 16 residues. The CDR3 sequence is CASSLGPLAGGYEQYF. Written as DNA, the CDR3 is TGTGCCAGCAGTTTAGGACCACTAGCGGGGGGCTACGAGCAGTACTTC.